This passage covers 12 T cell receptor beta chains from one sample sequenced in a study of siplizumab effects on memory and regulatory T cells. Sequencing was performed with immunoSEQ multiplex PCR; in TCRdb, only in-frame clones are kept and a portion is missing. The sample gives approximately 92,000 clones, roughly 94% of which show up once; 1% to 1.5% is in the top ten. The sequenced sample consisted of non-Treg CD4+ T cells sorted from blood. Every receptor here comes from a human donor in good health.

The CDR3 region has the DNA TGTGCCAGCAGCTTGGCACAGGAGGTGAATTCTGAAGCTTTCTTT. This encodes CASSLAQEVNSEAFF. The genes are TRBV5-4 and TRBJ1-1, with a possible D match to TRBD1 (5 bases). Trimming shortened V by 0 bases and J by 6 bases, and 15 bases separated the two germline ends. The CDR3 runs 15 residues. Germline loops: CDR1 SGHNT, CDR2 YYREEE (reference sequence).

J is TRBJ1-6 and V is TRBV28; D remains ambiguous. The CDR3 has 12 amino acids. V dropped 4 bases and J dropped 13 bases, with 11 bases sitting between them. Looked up from germline, CDR1 is MDHEN and CDR2 is SYDVKM. Here the CDR3 DNA reads TGTGCCAGCAGTTCCCAGGTTCCGCCCCTCCACTTT. Translating gives CASSSQVPPLHF.

This clone has a handful of counts. The chain joins TRBV14 to TRBJ1-5; D is unresolved. The germline V gene encodes CDR1 SGHDN and CDR2 FVKESK. The CDR3 extends over 13 amino acids. V dropped 1 base and J dropped 9 bases, with 10 bases sitting between them. The CDR3: CASSQGSFRPQHF. Here the CDR3 DNA reads TGTGCCAGCAGCCAAGGGTCGTTTCGGCCCCAGCATTTT. The full variable domain, completed using reference TRBV14 and TRBJ1-5, is EAGVTQFPSHSVIEKGQTVTLRCDPISGHDNLYWYRRVMGKEIKFLLHFVKESKQDESGMPNNRFLAERTGGTYSTLKVQPAELEDSGVYFCASSQGSFRPQHFGDGTRLSIL.

The chain employs TRBV11-2 and TRBJ1-4; D remains ambiguous. The CDR3 consists of 14 residues. Trimming cost V 2 bases and J 0 bases, with 4 bases left between them. The germline V gene encodes CDR1 SGHAT and CDR2 FQNNGV. The chain's CDR3 is CASSLLATNEKLFF. CDR3 in DNA: TGTGCCAGCAGCTTACTTGCAACTAATGAAAAACTGTTTTTT.

The genes are TRBV18 and TRBJ1-4, with 7 nucleotides matching TRBD1. The trim removed 10 bases at V and 7 bases at J, leaving 9 bases unmatched. This CDR3 has 13 residues. Per the germline V gene, CDR1 is KGHSH and CDR2 is LQKENI. CDR3 loop: CATTRTGSEKLFF. Written as DNA, the CDR3 is TGTGCCACCACCAGGACAGGCAGTGAAAAACTGTTTTTT.

This chain joins TRBV6-6 and TRBJ2-1, with a tentative D call TRBD1 (6 bases). Germline-derived CDR1 and CDR2 are MNHNY and SVGAGI (reference sequence). The CDR3 loop spans 13 amino acids. Trimming took 7 bases from V and 3 from J, leaving 10 bases between them. The CDR3 sequence is CASKQGNYNEQFF. Written as DNA, the CDR3 is TGTGCCAGCAAGCAGGGGAACTACAATGAGCAGTTCTTC.

The chain is built from TRBV30 and TRBJ2-2; D unresolved. CDR3 length equals 14 residues. V was trimmed by 4 bases and J by 0 bases, leaving 9 bases between them. Germline lookup yields CDR1 GTSNPN and CDR2 SVGIG (reference sequence). The CDR3 region is CAWTGYTNTGELFF. The CDR3 coding sequence is TGTGCCTGGACCGGGTATACGAACACCGGGGAGCTGTTTTTT.

This chain uses TRBV6-4 with TRBJ2-2, with D tentatively TRBD1 or TRBD2 (6 bases each). The CDR3 covers 14 residues. Trimming pared 4 bases from V and 6 bases from J, leaving 12 bases between. Germline CDR1 MRHNA, CDR2 SNTAGT. The CDR3 DNA sequence: TGTGCCAGCAGTGTAGAGGGGGGAGCCGGGGAGCTGTTTTTT. Protein: CASSVEGGAGELFF.

The sample holds one count of this clone. The V and J genes are TRBV6-1 and TRBJ1-2; no clear D. Germline assignment: CDR1 MNHNS and CDR2 SASEGT. This CDR3 contains 15 residues. The V end was cut by 0 bases, the J end by 4 bases, with 12 bases between. The CDR3 is CASSEATPAIYGYTF. In nucleotides, the CDR3 is TGTGCCAGCAGTGAAGCCACACCGGCGATCTATGGCTACACCTTC.

The V call is TRBV7-3, the J call TRBJ2-7, with a weak D call TRBD2 (6 bases). Trimming removed 6 bases at V and 4 bases at J, with 19 bases between. The CDR3 has 15 amino acids. Germline lookup yields CDR1 SGHTA and CDR2 FQGTGA. The CDR3, as DNA: TGTGCCAGCAGACGGGGGTCTGCTCTCGCGTACGAGCAGTACTTC. Protein sequence: CASRRGSALAYEQYF. Based on the CDR3 plus reference TRBV7-3 and TRBJ2-7, the full variable domain is GAGVSQTPSNKVTEKGKYVELRCDPISGHTALYWYRQSLGQGPEFLIYFQGTGAADDSGLPNDRFFAVRPEGSVSTLKIQRTERGDSAVYLCASRRGSALAYEQYFGPGTRLTVT.

V gene TRBV27 combines with J gene TRBJ2-7; D unresolved. From germline, CDR1 is MNHEY and CDR2 SMNVEV (reference sequence). The CDR3 has 13 amino acids. Trimming removed 5 bases at V and 3 bases at J, with 11 bases between. The CDR3 loop is CASSVLGRYEQYF. The CDR3 coding sequence is TGTGCCAGCAGTGTCCTGGGCCGCTACGAGCAGTACTTC.

The V call is TRBV2, the J call TRBJ2-1; D not certain. V was shortened by 6 bases and J by 7 bases, with 16 bases between the two germline ends. This CDR3 region has 14 residues. Germline V lookup: CDR1 SNHLY, CDR2 FYNNEI. The DNA for the CDR3 is TGTGCCAGCAGCGCCAGTCGAGGCCCGAATGAGCAGTTCTTC. Encoded protein: CASSASRGPNEQFF.